Shown below are 8 T cell receptor beta chains from a single sample sequenced in a study of T cell responses to AZD1222 COVID-19 vaccine. Sequencing used immunoSEQ multiplex PCR; TCRdb keeps in-frame clones, though not all of them. The sample has more than 50,000 clones; roughly 90% are singletons. The sample consisted of peripheral blood, taken on day 0 of AZD1222 vaccination. The source of these receptors is an adult in good health.

The chain links TRBV4-1 to TRBJ1-5, with D perhaps matching TRBD1 (5 bases). V lost 0 bases to trimming and J lost 7 bases, with 13 bases between them. Germline lookup yields CDR1 MGHRA and CDR2 YSYEKL. The CDR3 runs 15 residues. In nucleotides, the CDR3 is TGCGCCAGCAGCCAAGATTCGCAGGGCGGACAGCCCCAGCATTTT. This translates into CASSQDSQGGQPQHF.

The V call is TRBV2, the J call TRBJ1-4; 8 bases match TRBD1. CDR3 length: 14 amino acids. Losses at the gene ends were 6 bases for V and 4 bases for J; bases not matched to a gene: 4. Germline assignment: CDR1 SNHLY and CDR2 FYNNEI. The CDR3 sequence is CASSRTGNNEKLFF. In DNA, the CDR3 is TGTGCCAGCAGCCGGACAGGGAATAATGAAAAACTGTTTTTT.

This clone was seen more than once but under ten times. Sequence at one end of the junction differs from germline and may be a read error. The V call is TRBV10-3, the J call TRBJ1-2, with unresolved D. Looked up from germline, CDR1 is ENHRY and CDR2 is SYGVKD. The CDR3 covers 8 residues. CDR3 coding DNA: TGTGCCATGGCGACGGTCTACTTC. As protein: CAMATVYF.

The gene calls are TRBV3-1 (or the pseudogene TRBV3-2) and TRBJ2-3; D uncertain. Germline V gene lookup returns CDR1 LGHDT and CDR2 YNNKEL (reference sequence). V lost 0 bases to trimming and J lost 2 bases, with 15 bases between them. This CDR3 region has 17 residues. The CDR3 sequence: CASSQDPFVYDTDTQYF. CDR3 sequence (DNA): TGTGCCAGCAGCCAAGACCCCTTTGTCTATGACACAGATACGCAGTATTTT.

The V call is TRBV4-2, the J call TRBJ2-5; 8 bases align to TRBD2. J lost 4 bases, V lost 0 bases, and 10 bases had no gene match. The CDR3 has 17 residues. The germline gives CDR1 LGHNA, CDR2 YNFKEQ. CDR3 residues: CASSQDSKRGSGETQYF. CDR3 DNA: TGTGCCAGCAGCCAAGACTCCAAGCGGGGGTCGGGAGAGACCCAGTACTTC.

The V gene is TRBV27, the J gene TRBJ2-7; maybe TRBD1 (5 bases). Trimming shortened V by 3 bases and J by 2 bases, and 8 bases separated the two germline ends. The germline V gene encodes CDR1 MNHEY and CDR2 SMNVEV (reference sequence). The CDR3 spans 13 residues. This CDR3 reads CASSLVDTYEQYF. In DNA form, the CDR3 reads TGTGCCAGCAGTTTGGTGGACACCTACGAGCAGTACTTC.

The chain carries TRBV3-1 (or the pseudogene TRBV3-2) and TRBJ2-2; TRBD2 is a possible D gene (5 bases). Germline V gene lookup returns CDR1 LGHDT and CDR2 YNNKEL (reference sequence). This CDR3 comprises 15 residues. V lost 2 bases, J lost 4 bases, and 11 bases lay in between. The CDR3 is CASSQRVASTGELFF. The CDR3 DNA reads TGTGCCAGCAGCCAAAGGGTAGCGAGCACCGGGGAGCTGTTTTTT.

The chain uses TRBV30 and TRBJ1-2; D is possibly TRBD1 (5 bases). The length of the CDR3 is 14 residues. The V end was cut by 0 bases, the J end by 7 bases, with 15 bases between. Germline V gene data show CDR1 as GTSNPN and CDR2 as SVGIG (reference sequence). This chain's CDR3 is CAWSVVRQGSGYTF. In DNA form, the CDR3 reads TGTGCCTGGAGTGTAGTCAGGCAGGGAAGTGGCTACACCTTC.